The 8 T cell receptor beta chains below all came from one sample that was sequenced in a study of control samples from healthy donors and cancer patients (dated by TCRdb to 2020 to 2021). Libraries were made using the immunoSEQ multiplex PCR assay. Here the immuneACCESS table is served through TCRdb, limited to in-frame sequences with V and J called. Missing clones are a known gap in these copies; in checked studies unresolved V genes cover under half, and the rest lacks a known reason. This sample lists 150,000 to 180,000 clones; roughly 94% were detected once. Around 6.1% of the sample is in the top ten clones. Sequencing was done on a sample of blood. Receptors originate from a man aged 40-55 years in good health.

J is TRBJ1-1 and V is TRBV27, with 9 nucleotides matching TRBD1. Germline-derived CDR1 and CDR2 are MNHEY and SMNVEV (reference sequence). Trimming cost V 4 bases and J 3 bases; bases outside gene matches: 9. The CDR3 loop spans 16 amino acids. CDR3 region: CASSSHPGQGDTEAFF. The DNA of the CDR3 is TGTGCCAGCAGTTCCCACCCGGGACAGGGCGACACTGAAGCTTTCTTT.

The chain links TRBV12-3 or TRBV12-4 to TRBJ2-2; D is uncertain. The CDR3 is 12 amino acids. Trimming shortened V by 8 bases and J by 6 bases, and 10 bases separated the two germline ends. In DNA, the CDR3 is TGTGCCAGCTCGGTATGGGCCGGGGAGCTGTTTTTT. Residues: CASSVWAGELFF.

The genes are TRBV9 and TRBJ2-1; 7 positions match TRBD2. Per the germline V gene, CDR1 is SGDLS and CDR2 is YYNGEE. CDR3 length equals 19 residues. V was clipped by 4 bases and J by 4 bases; unmatched bases: 20. The CDR3 loop reads CASSYRGNVGERGYNEQFF. The DNA for the CDR3 is TGTGCCAGCAGCTACCGGGGGAACGTCGGAGAGCGGGGTTACAATGAGCAGTTCTTC. The complete variable domain, with remaining parts taken from reference TRBV9 and TRBJ2-1, reads DSGVTQTPKHLITATGQRVTLRCSPRSGDLSVYWYQQSLDQGLQFLIQYYNGEERAKGNILERFSAQQFPDLHSELNLSSLELGDSALYFCASSYRGNVGERGYNEQFFGPGTRLTVL.

The table lists this clone with a few counts. This rearrangement joins TRBV6-1 to TRBJ2-7; D remains ambiguous. V shed 2 bases and J shed 4 bases, with 12 bases lying between them. The CDR3 runs 14 residues. In germline, CDR1 is MNHNS, CDR2 SASEGT. Written as DNA, the CDR3 is TGTGCCAGCAGTGAACACCGGATCGGATACGAGCAGTACTTC. Its translation: CASSEHRIGYEQYF.

This chain uses TRBV28 with TRBJ2-5, with unresolved D. Trimming shortened V by 3 bases and J by 0 bases, and 14 bases separated the two germline ends. This CDR3 spans 16 amino acids. Looked up from germline, CDR1 is MDHEN and CDR2 is SYDVKM. The CDR3 DNA follows: TGTGCCAGCAGTTTTTGGGAAGAGAACAACCAAGAGACCCAGTACTTC. It encodes CASSFWEENNQETQYF. The full variable domain, its missing parts supplied by reference TRBV28 and TRBJ2-5, is DVKVTQSSRYLVKRTGEKVFLECVQDMDHENMFWYRQDPGLGLRLIYFSYDVKMKEKGDIPEGYSVSREKKERFSLILESASTNQTSMYLCASSFWEENNQETQYFGPGTRLLVL.

The rearrangement uses TRBV6-1 and TRBJ1-3; D is perhaps TRBD1 (5 bases). Looked up from germline, CDR1 is MNHNS and CDR2 is SASEGT. The ends were cut back, 2 bases at V and 2 bases at J, with 13 bases in the middle. This CDR3 region has 16 residues. The CDR3 coding sequence is TGTGCCAGCAGTGAAATTAGGGGACGGACTGGAAACACCATATATTTT. Translation gives CASSEIRGRTGNTIYF.

CDR3 nucleotide sequence: TGTGCCAGCAGTTTCCGCCTGGGGGTTGGCTCTGAAGCTTTCTTT. Protein: CASSFRLGVGSEAFF. The chain uses TRBV28 and TRBJ1-1; TRBD1 is a possible D gene (5 bases). The CDR3 loop spans 15 amino acids. CDR1 is MDHEN and CDR2 is SYDVKM in the germline V gene. Deletions cut 3 bases from V and 6 bases from J, with 17 bases between.

The CDR3 sequence is CASSPWDTNEKLFF. The CDR3 nucleotides are TGCGCCAGCAGCCCATGGGACACTAATGAAAAACTGTTTTTT. This chain uses TRBV5-1 with TRBJ1-4, with a possible D match to TRBD1 (5 bases). The CDR3 sequence is 14 residues long. The V end lost 4 bases, the J end lost 2 bases, and 9 bases lay between the germline ends. Looked up from germline, CDR1 is SGHRS and CDR2 is YFSETQ.